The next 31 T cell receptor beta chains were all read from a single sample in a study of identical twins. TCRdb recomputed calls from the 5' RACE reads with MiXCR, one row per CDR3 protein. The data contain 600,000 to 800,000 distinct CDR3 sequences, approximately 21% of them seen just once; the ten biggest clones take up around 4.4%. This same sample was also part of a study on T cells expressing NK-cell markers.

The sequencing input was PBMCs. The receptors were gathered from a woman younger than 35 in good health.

The CDR3, as DNA: TGTGCCAGTAGACGCAGGGAGGTCTTCGCAGATACGCAGTATTTT. Its translation is CASRRREVFADTQYF. The chain uses TRBV6-1 and TRBJ2-3, with a tentative D call TRBD2 (6 bases). Germline values: CDR1 MNHNS, CDR2 SASEGT. The CDR3 runs to 15 residues. V dropped 9 bases and J dropped 4 bases, with 20 bases sitting between them.

The CDR3 coding sequence is TGCGCCAGCAGCTTGGTCCCGACAGGGGAGCAGTTCTTC. Translating gives CASSLVPTGEQFF. The chain recombines TRBV5-1 with TRBJ2-1; 7 bases map to TRBD1. V was clipped by 0 bases and J by 10 bases; unmatched bases: 4. The CDR3 covers 13 residues. Germline values: CDR1 SGHRS, CDR2 YFSETQ. The full variable domain, completed using reference TRBV5-1 and TRBJ2-1, is KAGVTQTPRYLIKTRGQQVTLSCSPISGHRSVSWYQQTPGQGLQFLFEYFSETQRNKGNFPGRFSGRQFSNSRSEMNVSTLELGDSALYLCASSLVPTGEQFFGPGTRLTVL.

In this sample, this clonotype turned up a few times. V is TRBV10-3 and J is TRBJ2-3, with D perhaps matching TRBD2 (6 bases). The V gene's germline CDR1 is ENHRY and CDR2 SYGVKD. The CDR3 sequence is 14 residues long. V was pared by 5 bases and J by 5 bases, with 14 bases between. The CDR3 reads CAISHWEAGDTQYF. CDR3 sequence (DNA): TGTGCCATCAGTCACTGGGAGGCCGGAGATACGCAGTATTTT.

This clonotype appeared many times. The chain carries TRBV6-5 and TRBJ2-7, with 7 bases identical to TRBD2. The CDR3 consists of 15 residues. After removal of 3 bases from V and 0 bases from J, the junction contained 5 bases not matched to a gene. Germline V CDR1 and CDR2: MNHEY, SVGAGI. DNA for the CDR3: TGTGCCAGCAGTTATGGGCCGGGAGGCTCCTACGAGCAGTACTTC. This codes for CASSYGPGGSYEQYF.

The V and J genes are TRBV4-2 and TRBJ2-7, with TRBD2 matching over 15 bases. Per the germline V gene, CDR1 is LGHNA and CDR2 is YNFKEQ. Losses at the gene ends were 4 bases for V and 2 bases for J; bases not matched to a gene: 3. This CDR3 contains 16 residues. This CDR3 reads CASSRGLAGGTYEQYF. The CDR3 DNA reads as TGTGCCAGCAGCCGAGGACTAGCGGGGGGGACCTACGAGCAGTACTTC.

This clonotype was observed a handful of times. CDR3 sequence (DNA): TGCAGTGCTAGAGATAGGGTCGGCCCGCGGAATACGCAGTATTTT. This translates into CSARDRVGPRNTQYF. This sequence joins TRBV20-1 and TRBJ2-3, with unresolved D. This CDR3 has 15 residues. V was pared by 0 bases and J by 7 bases, with 17 bases between. Per the germline V gene, CDR1 is DFQATT and CDR2 is SNEGSKA (reference sequence).

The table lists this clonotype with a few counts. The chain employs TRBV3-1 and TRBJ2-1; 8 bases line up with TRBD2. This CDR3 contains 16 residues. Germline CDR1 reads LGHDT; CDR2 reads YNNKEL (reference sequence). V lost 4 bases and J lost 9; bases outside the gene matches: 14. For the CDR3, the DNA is TGTGCCAGCAGCCCATTCAGGACGGGGGGGGGCGGTGAGCAGTTCTTC. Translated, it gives CASSPFRTGGGGEQFF.

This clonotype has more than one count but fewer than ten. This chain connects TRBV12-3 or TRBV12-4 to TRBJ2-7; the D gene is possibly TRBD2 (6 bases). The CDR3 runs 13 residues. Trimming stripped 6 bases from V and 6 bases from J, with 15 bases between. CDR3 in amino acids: CASRPSAAAEQYF. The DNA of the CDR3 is TGTGCCAGCAGACCTAGCGCTGCAGCCGAGCAGTACTTC.

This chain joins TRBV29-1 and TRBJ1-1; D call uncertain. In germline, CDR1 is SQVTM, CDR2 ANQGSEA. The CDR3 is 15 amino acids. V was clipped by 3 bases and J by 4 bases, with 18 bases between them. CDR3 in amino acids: CSVDAVSLGSTEAFF. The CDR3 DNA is TGCAGCGTTGATGCAGTGTCCCTTGGAAGCACTGAAGCTTTCTTT. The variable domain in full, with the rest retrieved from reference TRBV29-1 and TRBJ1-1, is SAVISQKPSRDICQRGTSLTIQCQVDSQVTMMFWYRQQPGQSLTLIATANQGSEATYESGFVIDKFPISRPNLTFSTLTVSNMSPEDSSIYLCSVDAVSLGSTEAFFGQGTRLTVV.

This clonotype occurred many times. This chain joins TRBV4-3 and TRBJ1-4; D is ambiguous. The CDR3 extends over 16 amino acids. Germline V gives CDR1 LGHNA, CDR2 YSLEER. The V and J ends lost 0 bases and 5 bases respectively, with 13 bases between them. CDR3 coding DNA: TGCGCCAGCAGCCAAGATACGTGGACGGAAAATGAAAAACTGTTTTTT. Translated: CASSQDTWTENEKLFF.

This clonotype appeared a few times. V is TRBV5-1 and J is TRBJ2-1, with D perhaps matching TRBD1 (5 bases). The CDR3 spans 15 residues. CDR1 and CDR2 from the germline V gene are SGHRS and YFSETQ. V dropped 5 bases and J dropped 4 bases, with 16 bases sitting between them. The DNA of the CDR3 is TGCGCCAGCAGGTGGGGCCTAGGGGCATACAATGAGCAGTTCTTC. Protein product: CASRWGLGAYNEQFF.

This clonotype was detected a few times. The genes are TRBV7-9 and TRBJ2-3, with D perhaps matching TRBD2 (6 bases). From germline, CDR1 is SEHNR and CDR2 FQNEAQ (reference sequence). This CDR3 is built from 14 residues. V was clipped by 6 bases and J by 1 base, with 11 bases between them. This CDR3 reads CASRGERGTDTQYF. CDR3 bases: TGTGCCAGCAGAGGCGAGCGGGGCACAGATACGCAGTATTTT. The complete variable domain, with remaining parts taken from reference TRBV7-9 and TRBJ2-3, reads DTGVSQNPRHKITKRGQNVTFRCDPISEHNRLYWYRQTLGQGPEFLTYFQNEAQLEKSRLLSDRFSAERPKGSFSTLEIQRTEQGDSAMYLCASRGERGTDTQYFGPGTRLTVL.

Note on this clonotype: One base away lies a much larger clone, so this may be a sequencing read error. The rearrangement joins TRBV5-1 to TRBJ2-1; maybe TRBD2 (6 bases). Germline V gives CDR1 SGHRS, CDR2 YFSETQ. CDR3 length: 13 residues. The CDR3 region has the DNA TGCGCCAGCTGCTTGGAGGGGACCCAAGAGCAGTTCTTC. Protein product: CASCLEGTQEQFF.

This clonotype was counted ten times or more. CDR3 in amino acids: CASSSTDYEQYF. CDR3 bases: TGTGCCAGCAGCTCGACAGATTACGAGCAGTACTTC. V and J are TRBV5-5 and TRBJ2-7; possibly TRBD1 for D (5 bases). The germline V gene has CDR1 SGHKS and CDR2 YYEKEE (reference sequence). The CDR3 extends over 12 amino acids. Between the trimmed V and J ends, which lost 3 bases and 4 bases, there was a span of 8 bases.

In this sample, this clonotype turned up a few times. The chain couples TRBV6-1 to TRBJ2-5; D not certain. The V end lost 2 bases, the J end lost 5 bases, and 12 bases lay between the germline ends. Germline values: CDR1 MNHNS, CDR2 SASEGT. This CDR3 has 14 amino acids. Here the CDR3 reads CASSERPRQETQYF. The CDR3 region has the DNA TGTGCCAGCAGTGAAAGACCTCGGCAGGAGACCCAGTACTTC.

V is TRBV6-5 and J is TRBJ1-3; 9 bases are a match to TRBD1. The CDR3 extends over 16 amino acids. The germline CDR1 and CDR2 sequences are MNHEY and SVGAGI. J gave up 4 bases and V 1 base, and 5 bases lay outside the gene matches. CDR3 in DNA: TGTGCCAGCAGTTACTTAGGACAGGGGATAGGAAACACCATATATTTT. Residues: CASSYLGQGIGNTIYF.

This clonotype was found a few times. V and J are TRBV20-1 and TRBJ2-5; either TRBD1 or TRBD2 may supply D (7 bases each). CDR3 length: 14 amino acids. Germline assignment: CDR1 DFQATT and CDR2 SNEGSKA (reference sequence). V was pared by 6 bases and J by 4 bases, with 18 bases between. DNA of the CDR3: TGCAGTGCATCCAGGGGGGGTATTGCAGAGACCCAGTACTTC. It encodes CSASRGGIAETQYF.

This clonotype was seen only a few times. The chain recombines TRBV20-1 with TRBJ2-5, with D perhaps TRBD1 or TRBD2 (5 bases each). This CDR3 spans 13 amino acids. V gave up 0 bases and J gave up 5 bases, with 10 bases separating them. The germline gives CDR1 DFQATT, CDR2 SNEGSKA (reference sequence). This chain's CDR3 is CSARDGTVETQYF. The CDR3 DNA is TGCAGTGCTAGAGATGGGACGGTGGAGACCCAGTACTTC.

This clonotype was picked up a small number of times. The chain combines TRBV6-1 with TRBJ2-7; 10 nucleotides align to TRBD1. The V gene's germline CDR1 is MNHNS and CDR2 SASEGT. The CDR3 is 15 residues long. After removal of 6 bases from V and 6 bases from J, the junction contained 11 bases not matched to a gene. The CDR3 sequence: CASRHTGTGAFEQYF. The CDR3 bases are TGTGCCAGCAGGCACACCGGGACAGGGGCTTTCGAGCAGTACTTC.

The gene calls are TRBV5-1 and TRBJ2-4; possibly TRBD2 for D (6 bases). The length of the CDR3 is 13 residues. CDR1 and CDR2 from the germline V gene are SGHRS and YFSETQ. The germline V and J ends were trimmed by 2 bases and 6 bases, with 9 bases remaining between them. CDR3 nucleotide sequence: TGCGCCAGCAGCTTCGGGGGAAGAAACATTCAGTACTTC. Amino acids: CASSFGGRNIQYF.

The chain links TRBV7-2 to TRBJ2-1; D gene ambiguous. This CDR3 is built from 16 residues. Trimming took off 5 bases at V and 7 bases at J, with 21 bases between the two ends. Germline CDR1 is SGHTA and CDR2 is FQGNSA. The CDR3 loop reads CASSPTEQGRTNEQFF. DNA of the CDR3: TGTGCCAGCAGCCCTACGGAGCAAGGGCGCACAAATGAGCAGTTCTTC.

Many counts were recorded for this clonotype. CDR3 in DNA: TGTGCCAGCAGCTCGCTTCCTAACACAGATACGCAGTATTTT. Encoded protein: CASSSLPNTDTQYF. The chain couples TRBV12-3 or TRBV12-4 to TRBJ2-3; D is unresolved. The CDR3 is 14 amino acids. Between the trimmed V and J ends, which lost 6 bases and 2 bases, there was a span of 12 bases.

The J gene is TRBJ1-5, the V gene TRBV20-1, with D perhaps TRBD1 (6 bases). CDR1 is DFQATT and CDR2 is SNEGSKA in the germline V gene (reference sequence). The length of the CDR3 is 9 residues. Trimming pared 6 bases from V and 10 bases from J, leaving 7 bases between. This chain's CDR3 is CSAGTPQHF. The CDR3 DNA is TGCAGTGCGGGGACACCCCAGCATTTT.

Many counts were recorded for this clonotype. CDR3 residues: CASSFSVYNEQFF. CDR3 sequence (DNA): TGTGCCAGCAGCTTCTCCGTCTACAATGAGCAGTTCTTC. The genes are TRBV7-2 and TRBJ2-1; D not certain. Germline V gives CDR1 SGHTA, CDR2 FQGNSA. The ends were cut back, 3 bases at V and 3 bases at J, with 6 bases in the middle. The CDR3 has 13 residues.

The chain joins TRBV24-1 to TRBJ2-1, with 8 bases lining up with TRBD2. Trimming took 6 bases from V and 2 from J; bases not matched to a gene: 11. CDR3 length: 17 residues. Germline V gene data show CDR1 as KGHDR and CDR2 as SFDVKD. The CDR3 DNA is TGTGCCACCAGTCCTCCCTCCGGGGGGGAGCCCTACAATGAGCAGTTCTTC. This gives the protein CATSPPSGGEPYNEQFF.

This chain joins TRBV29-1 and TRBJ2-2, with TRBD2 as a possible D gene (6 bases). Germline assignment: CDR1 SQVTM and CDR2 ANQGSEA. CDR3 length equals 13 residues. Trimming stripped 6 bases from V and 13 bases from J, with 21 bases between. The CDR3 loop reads CSVILTWGDALFF. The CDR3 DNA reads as TGCAGCGTCATCTTGACATGGGGGGACGCGCTGTTTTTT.

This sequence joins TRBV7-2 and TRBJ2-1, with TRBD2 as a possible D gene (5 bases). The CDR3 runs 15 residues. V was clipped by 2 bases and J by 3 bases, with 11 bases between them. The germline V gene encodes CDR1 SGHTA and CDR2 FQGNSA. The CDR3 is CASSLRSGVYNEQFF. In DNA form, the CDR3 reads TGTGCCAGCAGCTTAAGGAGCGGTGTCTACAATGAGCAGTTCTTC.

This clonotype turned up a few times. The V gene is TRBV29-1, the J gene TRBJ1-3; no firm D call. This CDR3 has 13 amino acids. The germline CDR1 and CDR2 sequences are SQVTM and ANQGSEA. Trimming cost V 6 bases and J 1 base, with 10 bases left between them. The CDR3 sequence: CSVMDGSGNTIYF. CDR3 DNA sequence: TGCAGCGTGATGGACGGATCTGGAAACACCATATATTTT.

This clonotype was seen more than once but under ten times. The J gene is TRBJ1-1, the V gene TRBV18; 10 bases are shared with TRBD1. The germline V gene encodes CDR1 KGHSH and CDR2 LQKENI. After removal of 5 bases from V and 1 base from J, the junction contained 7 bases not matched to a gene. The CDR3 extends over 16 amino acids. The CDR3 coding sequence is TGTGCCAGCTCAAAGACAGGGGGCGATTCGAACACTGAAGCTTTCTTT. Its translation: CASSKTGGDSNTEAFF.

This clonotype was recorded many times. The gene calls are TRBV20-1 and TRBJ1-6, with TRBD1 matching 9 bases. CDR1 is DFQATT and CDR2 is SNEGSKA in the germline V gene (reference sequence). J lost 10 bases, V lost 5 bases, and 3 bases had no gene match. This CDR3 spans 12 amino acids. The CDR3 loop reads CSAGQGSSPLHF. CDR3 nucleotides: TGCAGTGCTGGACAGGGGAGCTCACCCCTCCACTTT.

This CDR3 is CASSLGDQRMNTEAFF. CDR3 DNA: TGTGCCAGCAGCTTAGGAGACCAAAGAATGAACACTGAAGCTTTCTTT. The chain is built from TRBV11-2 and TRBJ1-1, with D hard to call. Germline-derived CDR1 and CDR2 are SGHAT and FQNNGV. The CDR3 length is 16 residues. V lost 1 base and J 0 bases, leaving 12 bases between the germline ends.